These 12 T cell receptor beta chains were sequenced from one sample in a study of cytomegalovirus exposure and HLA in healthy donors. The primer mix had 60 Vbeta and 13 Jbeta primers. The data were produced by immunoSEQ multiplex PCR, yet TCRdb's version contains in-frame clones alone and is incomplete. The sample lists approximately 150,000 clones, 75% to 90% seen once, with approximately 2.2% in the top ten. The sequenced material came from PBMCs. Every receptor here comes from a male donor in good health and CMV-seronegative.

The chain couples TRBV5-5 to TRBJ1-1; D is ambiguous. The V and J ends lost 3 bases and 5 bases respectively, with 11 bases between them. The CDR3 is 13 amino acids. Germline V CDR1 and CDR2: SGHKS, YYEKEE (reference sequence). In nucleotides, the CDR3 is TGTGCCAGCAGCTCCGGGGTCTGGACTGAAGCTTTCTTT. Its protein product is CASSSGVWTEAFF.

This clone was detected once. The chain joins TRBV5-1 to TRBJ2-7; no clear D. V lost 0 bases and J 3 bases, leaving 13 bases between the germline ends. The CDR3 is made up of 15 amino acids. CDR1 and CDR2 from the germline V gene are SGHRS and YFSETQ. The CDR3 sequence is CASSLAYLSSYEQYF. The DNA of the CDR3 is TGCGCCAGCAGCTTGGCCTACCTGTCGAGCTACGAGCAGTACTTC.

The chain joins TRBV7-9 to TRBJ1-5; the D is unclear. This CDR3 has 13 amino acids. V was trimmed by 7 bases and J by 4 bases, leaving 11 bases between them. The germline gives CDR1 SEHNR, CDR2 FQNEAQ (reference sequence). CDR3 sequence reads: CASNRETNQPQHF. CDR3 nucleotides: TGTGCCAGCAACCGGGAGACGAATCAGCCCCAGCATTTT. Filled out from reference TRBV7-9 and TRBJ1-5, the complete variable domain reads DTGVSQNPRHKITKRGQNVTFRCDPISEHNRLYWYRQTLGQGPEFLTYFQNEAQLEKSRLLSDRFSAERPKGSFSTLEIQRTEQGDSAMYLCASNRETNQPQHFGDGTRLSIL.

A word on this clone: This same CDR3 is encoded by further DNA sequences in the sample. The V call is TRBV9, the J call TRBJ2-3; 7 bases align to TRBD2. The CDR3 consists of 15 residues. The germline gives CDR1 SGDLS, CDR2 YYNGEE. V lost 2 bases and J lost 1; bases outside the gene matches: 4. The CDR3 region is CASSVLAGGTDTQYF. CDR3 nucleotides: TGTGCCAGCAGCGTTCTTGCGGGAGGCACAGATACGCAGTATTTT.

This clone was counted only a few times. J is TRBJ1-5 and V is TRBV7-2, with D perhaps TRBD1 (6 bases). Germline V lookup: CDR1 SGHTA, CDR2 FQGNSA. This CDR3 is 15 amino acids long. Deletions cut 5 bases from V and 3 bases from J, with 14 bases between. CDR3 sequence: CASSLKTGYNQPQHF. CDR3 coding DNA: TGTGCCAGCAGCCTCAAGACAGGATACAATCAGCCCCAGCATTTT.

The chain employs TRBV6-6 and TRBJ2-7, with 7 bases that match TRBD1. CDR3 length equals 16 residues. Germline V gives CDR1 MNHNY, CDR2 SVGAGI (reference sequence). With 0 bases clipped from V and 5 bases from J, the junction kept 10 bases outside the gene matches. DNA for the CDR3: TGTGCCAGCAGTTACTCAGCCCAGGGACAGCGGAACGAGCAGTACTTC. It is translated as CASSYSAQGQRNEQYF.

The gene calls are TRBV6-1 and TRBJ2-5; D gene uncertain. The J call may be incorrect, as the DNA end agrees better with TRBJ2-7. Looked up from germline, CDR1 is MNHNS and CDR2 is SASEGT. The CDR3 is 12 amino acids. The chain's CDR3 is CASSPYSYEQYF. In DNA, the CDR3 is TGTGCCAGCAGTCCTTACTCCTACGAGCAGTACTTC.

This clone was seen a few times. This chain uses TRBV29-1 with TRBJ2-7, with 7 positions matching TRBD1. J was trimmed by 0 bases and V by 1 base; bases with no gene match: 9. CDR1 is SQVTM, CDR2 ANQGSEA, per germline. CDR3 length: 16 residues. DNA for the CDR3: TGCAGCGTTGAAGTCCCCGGGACAGTGACCTCCTACGAGCAGTACTTC. Translation gives CSVEVPGTVTSYEQYF.

The chain has TRBV29-1 and TRBJ2-6; no clear D gene. V lost 4 bases and J lost 4, with 8 bases in between. Germline CDR1 and CDR2: SQVTM and ANQGSEA. The CDR3 contains 13 residues. CDR3 sequence (DNA): TGCAGCGTTGTTTTCGTCGGGGCCAACGTCCTGACTTTC. It yields the protein CSVVFVGANVLTF.

V usage is TRBV27 and J usage is TRBJ1-1; TRBD1 is a possible D gene (6 bases). This CDR3 has 14 amino acids. CDR1 is MNHEY, CDR2 SMNVEV, per germline (reference sequence). Between the trimmed V and J ends, which lost 5 bases and 7 bases, there was a span of 17 bases. Written as DNA, the CDR3 is TGTGCCAGCAGTCCCTTCGGACAGCGGGGTGAAGCTTTCTTT. As protein: CASSPFGQRGEAFF.

This rearrangement joins TRBV6-6 to TRBJ2-4, with D perhaps TRBD1 (5 bases). Germline lookup yields CDR1 MNHNY and CDR2 SVGAGI (reference sequence). This CDR3 comprises 14 residues. V gave up 0 bases and J gave up 4 bases, with 7 bases separating them. The CDR3 loop is CASSYSDSKNIQYF. DNA of the CDR3: TGTGCCAGCAGTTACTCTGACAGTAAAAACATTCAGTACTTC.

The DNA of the CDR3 is TGTGCCAGCAGTCTGAGGGAGGGGGTTGTGAATGAGCAGTTCTTC. Protein product: CASSLREGVVNEQFF. The V gene is TRBV6-6, the J gene TRBJ2-1, with D perhaps matching TRBD2 (7 bases). Germline V CDR1 and CDR2: MNHNY, SVGAGI (reference sequence). Trimming left V 5 bases short and J 7 bases short, with 18 bases between. There are 15 residues in the CDR3.